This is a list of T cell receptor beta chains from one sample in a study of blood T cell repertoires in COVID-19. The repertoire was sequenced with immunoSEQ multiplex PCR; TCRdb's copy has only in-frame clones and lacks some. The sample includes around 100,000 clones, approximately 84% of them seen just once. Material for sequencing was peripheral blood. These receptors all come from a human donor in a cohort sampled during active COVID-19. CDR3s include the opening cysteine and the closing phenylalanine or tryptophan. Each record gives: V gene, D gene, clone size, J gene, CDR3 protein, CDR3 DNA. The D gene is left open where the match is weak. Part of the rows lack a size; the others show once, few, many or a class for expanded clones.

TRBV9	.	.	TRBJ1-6	CASSVGYRQADGPLHF	TGTGCCAGCAGCGTAGGGTACCGGCAGGCCGATGGCCCCCTCCACTTT
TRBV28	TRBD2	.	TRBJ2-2	CASSPGTSGNTGELFF	TGTGCCAGCAGTCCGGGGACTAGCGGGAACACCGGGGAGCTGTTTTTT
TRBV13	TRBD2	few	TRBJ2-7	CASSLLAESPSYEQYF	TGTGCCAGCAGCTTACTAGCGGAGAGCCCCTCCTACGAGCAGTACTTC
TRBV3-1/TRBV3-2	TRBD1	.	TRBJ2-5	CASSRTGIEETQYF	TGTGCCAGCAGCCGGACAGGGATTGAAGAGACCCAGTACTTC
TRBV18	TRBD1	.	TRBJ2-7	CASSPDRIYEQYF	TGTGCCAGCTCCCCGGACAGGATCTACGAGCAGTACTTC
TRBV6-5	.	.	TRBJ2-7	CASSYSGDYEQYF	TGTGCCAGCAGTTACTCAGGGGACTACGAGCAGTACTTC
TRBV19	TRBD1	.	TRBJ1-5	CASSRDRLNQPQHF	TGTGCCAGTAGCCGGGACAGGCTCAATCAGCCCCAGCATTTT
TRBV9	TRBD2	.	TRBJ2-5	CASSALRTSGGETQYF	TGTGCCAGCAGCGCATTAAGGACTAGCGGGGGCGAGACCCAGTACTTC
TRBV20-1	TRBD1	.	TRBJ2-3	CSAMDRATQYF	TGCAGTGCTATGGACAGGGCTACGCAGTATTTT
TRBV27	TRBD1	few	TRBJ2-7	CASSPWTGMGEQYF	TGTGCCAGCAGTCCTTGGACAGGGATGGGCGAGCAGTACTTC
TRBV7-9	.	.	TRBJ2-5	CASSLARVLETQYF	TGTGCCAGCAGCTTAGCGCGGGTGCTAGAGACCCAGTACTTC
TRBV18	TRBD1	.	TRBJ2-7	CASSPKGTGAPYEQYF	TGTGCCAGCTCACCAAAAGGGACAGGGGCGCCCTACGAGCAGTACTTC
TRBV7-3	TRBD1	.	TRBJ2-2	CASSLVTGGVTGELFF	TGTGCCAGCAGCTTGGTGACAGGGGGAGTCACCGGGGAGCTGTTTTTT
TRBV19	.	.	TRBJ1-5	CASSQRKQGPQPQHF	TGTGCCAGTAGCCAAAGGAAGCAGGGCCCACAGCCCCAGCATTTT
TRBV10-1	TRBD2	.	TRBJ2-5	CASSLTSGGYQETQYF	TGCGCCAGCAGTCTGACTAGCGGGGGGTACCAAGAGACCCAGTACTTC
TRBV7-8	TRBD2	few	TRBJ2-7	CASSRRGTSGAYEQYF	TGTGCCAGCAGCCGACGTGGGACTAGCGGGGCCTACGAGCAGTACTTC
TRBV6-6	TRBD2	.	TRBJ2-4	CASSYSSGDLDIQYF	TGTGCCAGCAGTTACTCTAGCGGGGATTTGGACATTCAGTACTTC
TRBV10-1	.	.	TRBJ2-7	CASILDPSSYEQYF	TGCGCCAGCATCCTAGACCCGAGCTCCTACGAGCAGTACTTC
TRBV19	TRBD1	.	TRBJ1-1	CASTLGTGANTEAFF	TGTGCCAGTACCTTGGGGACAGGGGCTAACACTGAAGCTTTCTTT
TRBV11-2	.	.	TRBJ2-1	CASSSRANNEQFF	TGTGCCAGCAGCTCGCGGGCGAACAATGAGCAGTTCTTC
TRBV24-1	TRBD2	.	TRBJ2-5	CATSDYGTSGRGETQYF	TGTGCCACCAGTGATTACGGAACTAGCGGAAGGGGAGAGACCCAGTACTTC
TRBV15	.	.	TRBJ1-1	CATSLIAGDQAFF	TGTGCCACCAGCCTAATCGCGGGGGATCAAGCTTTCTTT
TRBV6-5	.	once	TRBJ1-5	CASMYPGSSNQPQHF	TGTGCCAGCATGTACCCAGGCTCGAGCAATCAGCCCCAGCATTTT
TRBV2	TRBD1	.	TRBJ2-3	CASSAQGEDTQYF	TGTGCCAGCAGTGCCCAGGGGGAAGATACGCAGTATTTT
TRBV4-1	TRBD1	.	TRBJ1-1	CASSQDPRTGKVNTEAFF	TGCGCCAGCAGCCAAGATCCCCGGACAGGGAAGGTGAACACTGAAGCTTTCTTT
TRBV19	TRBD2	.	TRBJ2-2	CASSSGLAASSGELFF	TGTGCCAGTAGTTCCGGACTAGCAGCCAGCTCCGGGGAGCTGTTTTTT
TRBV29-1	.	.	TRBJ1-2	CSGIQGLNYGYTF	TGCAGCGGAATACAGGGCCTCAACTATGGCTACACCTTC
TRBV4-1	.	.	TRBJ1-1	CASSQDWGYNTEAFF	TGCGCCAGCAGCCAAGACTGGGGCTATAACACTGAAGCTTTCTTT
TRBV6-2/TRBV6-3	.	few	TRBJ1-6	CASSYPPAGDRSPLHF	TGTGCCAGCAGTTACCCCCCTGCAGGGGATCGATCACCCCTCCACTTT
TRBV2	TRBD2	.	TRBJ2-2	CASSDMVAGAGELFF	TGTGCCAGCAGTGATATGGTAGCGGGGGCCGGGGAGCTGTTTTTT
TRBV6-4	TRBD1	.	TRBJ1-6	CASSEKDRSYNSPLHF	TGTGCCAGCAGTGAAAAGGACAGGTCCTATAATTCACCCCTCCACTTT
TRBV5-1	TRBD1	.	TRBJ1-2	CASSHVTGDFYGYTF	TGCGCCAGCAGCCACGTGACAGGGGACTTTTATGGCTACACCTTC
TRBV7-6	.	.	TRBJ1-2	CASSLNSGGVYGYTF	TGTGCCAGCAGCTTAAACTCTGGGGGGGTCTATGGCTACACCTTC
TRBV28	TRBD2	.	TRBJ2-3	CASSSTGGGKYGGDTQYF	TGTGCCAGCAGTTCTACGGGGGGAGGGAAGTATGGCGGCGATACGCAGTATTTT
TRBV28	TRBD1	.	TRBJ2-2	CASSRTGGSNTGELFF	TGTGCCAGCAGCCGGACAGGGGGTTCGAACACCGGGGAGCTGTTTTTT
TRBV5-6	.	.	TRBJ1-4	CASSVAWPENEKLFF	TGTGCCAGCAGCGTGGCCTGGCCGGAGAATGAAAAACTGTTTTTT
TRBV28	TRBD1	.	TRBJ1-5	CASSGQYSNQPQHF	TGTGCCAGCTCGGGACAGTATAGCAATCAGCCCCAGCATTTT
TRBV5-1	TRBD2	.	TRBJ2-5	CASSLRLAGQETQYF	TGCGCCAGCAGCTTGAGACTAGCGGGGCAAGAGACCCAGTACTTC
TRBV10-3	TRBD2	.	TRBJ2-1	CAISDRREGNNEQFF	TGTGCCATCAGTGATAGGAGGGAGGGTAACAATGAGCAGTTCTTC
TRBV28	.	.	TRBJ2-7	CASSFVIAPTYEQYF	TGTGCCAGCAGTTTCGTCATAGCGCCGACCTACGAGCAGTACTTC
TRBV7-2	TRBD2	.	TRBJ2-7	CASSLGGGAAYEQYF	TGTGCCAGCAGCTTAGGCGGGGGGGCCGCTTACGAGCAGTACTTC
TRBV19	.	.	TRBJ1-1	CASSISGAFTEAFF	TGTGCCAGTAGTATAAGTGGGGCTTTCACTGAAGCTTTCTTT
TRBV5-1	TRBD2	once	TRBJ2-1	CASSLDVGGSNSEQFF	TGCGCCAGCAGCTTGGACGTCGGCGGGAGTAACAGTGAGCAGTTCTTC
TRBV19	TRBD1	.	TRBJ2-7	CASSRQGAGYEQYF	TGTGCCAGTAGTAGACAGGGAGCTGGGTACGAGCAGTACTTC
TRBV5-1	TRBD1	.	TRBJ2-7	CASSTGTGVPYEQYF	TGCGCCAGCAGCACCGGGACAGGGGTACCCTACGAGCAGTACTTC
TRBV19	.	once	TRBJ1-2	CAREPKTAGKRYTF	TGTGCCAGGGAGCCGAAGACAGCCGGAAAACGCTACACCTTC
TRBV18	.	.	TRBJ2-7	CASSPQGRTYEQYF	TGTGCCAGCTCACCACAGGGGCGTACCTACGAGCAGTACTTC
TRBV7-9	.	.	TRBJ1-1	CASSLQKNTEAFF	TGTGCCAGCAGCTTACAGAAGAACACTGAAGCTTTCTTT
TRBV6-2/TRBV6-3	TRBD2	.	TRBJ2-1	CASSTPPGSGAINEQFF	TGTGCCAGCAGTACTCCCCCGGGTAGCGGGGCAATCAATGAGCAGTTCTTC
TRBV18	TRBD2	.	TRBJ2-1	CASSPPILAGGNNEQFF	TGTGCCAGCTCACCACCTATTCTAGCGGGGGGTAACAATGAGCAGTTCTTC
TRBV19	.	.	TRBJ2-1	CASSIYSPSYNEQFF	TGTGCCAGTAGTATCTACAGCCCCTCCTACAATGAGCAGTTCTTC
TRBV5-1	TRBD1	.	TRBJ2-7	CASSLGGTGGYEQYF	TGCGCCAGCAGCTTGGGAGGGACAGGGGGCTACGAGCAGTACTTC
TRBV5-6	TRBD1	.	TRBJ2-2	CASSAGTGITGELFF	TGTGCCAGCAGCGCCGGGACAGGCATCACCGGGGAGCTGTTTTTT
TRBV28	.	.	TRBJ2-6	CASSPSTGANVLTF	TGTGCCAGCAGTCCTAGTACCGGGGCCAACGTCCTGACTTTC